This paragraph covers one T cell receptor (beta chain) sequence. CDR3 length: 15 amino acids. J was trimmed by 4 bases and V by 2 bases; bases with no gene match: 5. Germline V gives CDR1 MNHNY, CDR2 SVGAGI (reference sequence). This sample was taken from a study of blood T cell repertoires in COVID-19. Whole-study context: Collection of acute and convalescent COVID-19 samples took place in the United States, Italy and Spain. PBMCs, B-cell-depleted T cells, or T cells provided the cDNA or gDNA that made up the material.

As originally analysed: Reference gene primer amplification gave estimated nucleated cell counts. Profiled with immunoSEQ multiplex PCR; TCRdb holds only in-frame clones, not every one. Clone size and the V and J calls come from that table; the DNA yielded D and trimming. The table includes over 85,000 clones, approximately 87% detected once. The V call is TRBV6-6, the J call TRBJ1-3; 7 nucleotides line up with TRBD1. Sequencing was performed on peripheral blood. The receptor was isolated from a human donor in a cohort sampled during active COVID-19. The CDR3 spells CASSYPGTEGNTIYF. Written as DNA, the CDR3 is TGTGCCAGCAGTTACCCTGGGACAGAAGGAAACACCATATATTTT.